This T cell receptor (beta chain) was profiled in a study of type 1 and type 2 diabetes patients. Study findings and constraints: Type 1 diabetes repertoires were significantly less diverse than type 2 diabetes ones.

The table lists this clonotype with a few counts. Its antigen is currently unknown. The PCR template was genomic DNA. The TCR beta CDR3 region was amplified using 30 forward and 13 reverse primers. TCRdb called the multiplex PCR reads again in MiXCR, with one record for every CDR3 protein. Altogether 250,000 or so distinct CDR3 sequences are present, around 47% being singletons, with the ten largest covering approximately 13%. Each diabetic donor fulfilled classification criteria for either type 1 or type 2. No donor had another autoimmune disease or recent infection within four weeks. The CDR3 covers 12 residues. V lost 6 bases, J lost 8 bases, and 11 bases lay in between. CDR1 and CDR2 from the germline V gene are LNHDA and SQIVND (reference sequence).

This sequence originates from a man between 18 and 35 years old with type 2 diabetes. The rearrangement joins TRBV19 to TRBJ2-1; no firm D call. Sample: peripheral blood mononuclear cells (PBMCs). The CDR3 reads CASSSWFDEQFF. The CDR3 nucleotides are TGTGCCAGTAGCTCCTGGTTCGATGAGCAGTTCTTC.